This TCR beta chain stems from a study of lymphopenia after photon versus proton radiotherapy. TCRdb's table, derived via immunoSEQ multiplex PCR, lists solely in-frame clones and lacks some. The sample lists tens of thousands of clones; about nine tenths were seen once. Germline values: CDR1 MRHNA, CDR2 SNTAGT. The V segment lost 5 bases and the J segment 0 bases; nucleotides outside the gene matches: 7. This CDR3 is built from 18 residues. This clonotype originated in a woman aged 70-85 years with pancreatic cancer. Some clones in this sample may be carry-over from other donors' samples. V gene TRBV6-4 combines with J gene TRBJ2-3; TRBD2 aligns across 14 bases. The specimen was peripheral blood, collected from a patient treated with proton-based radiotherapy. In DNA, the CDR3 is TGTGCCAGCAGTCCGGGACTAGCGGGAGTATCTAGCACAGATACGCAGTATTTT. Amino acids: CASSPGLAGVSSTDTQYF.